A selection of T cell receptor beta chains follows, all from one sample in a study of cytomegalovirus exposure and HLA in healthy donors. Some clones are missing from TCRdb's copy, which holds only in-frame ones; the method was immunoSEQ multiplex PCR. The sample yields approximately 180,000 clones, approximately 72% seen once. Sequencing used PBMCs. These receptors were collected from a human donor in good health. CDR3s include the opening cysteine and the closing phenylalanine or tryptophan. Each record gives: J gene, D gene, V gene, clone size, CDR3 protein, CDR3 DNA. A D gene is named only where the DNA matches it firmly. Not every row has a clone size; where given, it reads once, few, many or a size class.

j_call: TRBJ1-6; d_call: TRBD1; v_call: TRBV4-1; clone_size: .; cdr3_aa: CASSQLGQGAHSPLHF; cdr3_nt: TGCGCCAGCAGCCAGCTGGGACAGGGGGCGCATTCACCCCTCCACTTT
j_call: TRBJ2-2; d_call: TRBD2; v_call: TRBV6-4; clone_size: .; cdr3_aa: CASKPLAGADTGELFF; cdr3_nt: TGTGCCAGCAAACCTCTAGCGGGGGCCGACACCGGGGAGCTGTTTTTT
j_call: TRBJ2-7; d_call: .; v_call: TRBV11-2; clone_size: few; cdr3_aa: CASSLVQGWEQYF; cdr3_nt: TGTGCCAGCAGCTTAGTACAGGGATGGGAGCAGTACTTC
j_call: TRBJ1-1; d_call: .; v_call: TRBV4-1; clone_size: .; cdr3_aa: CASSQGAGVNTEAFF; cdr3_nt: TGCGCCAGCAGCCAAGGCGCAGGGGTGAACACTGAAGCTTTCTTT
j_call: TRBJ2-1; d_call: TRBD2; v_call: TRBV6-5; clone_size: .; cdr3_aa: CASSYLRGGSYNEQFF; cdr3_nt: TGTGCCAGCAGTTACTTGCGGGGGGGCTCCTACAATGAGCAGTTCTTC
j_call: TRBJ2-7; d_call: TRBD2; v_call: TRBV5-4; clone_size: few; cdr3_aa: CASSPLAGETYEQYF; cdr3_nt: TGTGCCAGCAGCCCCCTAGCGGGCGAGACCTACGAGCAGTACTTC
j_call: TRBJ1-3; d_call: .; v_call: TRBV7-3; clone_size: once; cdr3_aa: CASSSPNSDYTIYF; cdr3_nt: TGTGCCAGCAGCTCGCCAAATTCGGACTACACCATATATTTT
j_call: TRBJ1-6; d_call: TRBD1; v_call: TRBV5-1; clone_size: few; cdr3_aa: CASSFGTGGSSPLHF; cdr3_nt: TGCGCCAGCAGCTTCGGGACAGGGGGCTCTTCACCCCTCCACTTT
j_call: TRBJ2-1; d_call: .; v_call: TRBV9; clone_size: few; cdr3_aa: CASSADSSSYNEQFF; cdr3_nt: TGTGCCAGCAGTGCCGACTCGAGCTCCTACAATGAGCAGTTCTTC
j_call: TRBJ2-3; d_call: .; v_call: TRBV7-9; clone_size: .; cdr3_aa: CASSLAGRDTQYF; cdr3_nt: TGTGCCAGCAGCTTAGCTGGGCGAGATACGCAGTATTTT
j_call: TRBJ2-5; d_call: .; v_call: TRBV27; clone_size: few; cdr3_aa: CASSLYNQETQYF; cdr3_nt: TGTGCCAGCAGTTTATACAACCAAGAGACCCAGTACTTC
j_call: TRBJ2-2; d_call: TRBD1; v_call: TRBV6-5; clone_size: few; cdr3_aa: CASSSYRGTGELFF; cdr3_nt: TGTGCCAGCAGTTCGTACAGGGGGACCGGGGAGCTGTTTTTT
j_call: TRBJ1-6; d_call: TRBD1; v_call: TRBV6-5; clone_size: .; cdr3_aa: CASSYLQGADSPLHF; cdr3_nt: TGTGCCAGCAGTTACTTACAGGGGGCCGATTCACCCCTCCACTTT
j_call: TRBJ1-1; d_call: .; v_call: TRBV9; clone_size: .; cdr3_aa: CASSDGRDRGEAFF; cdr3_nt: TGTGCCAGCAGCGACGGCAGGGATAGAGGTGAAGCTTTCTTT
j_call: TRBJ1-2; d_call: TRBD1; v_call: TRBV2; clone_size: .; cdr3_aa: CASSEATGNYGYTF; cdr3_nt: TGTGCCAGCAGTGAAGCGACAGGGAACTATGGCTACACCTTC
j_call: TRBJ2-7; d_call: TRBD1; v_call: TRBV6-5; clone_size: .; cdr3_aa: CASSRRTGYTYEQYF; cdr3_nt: TGTGCCAGCAGCCGAAGGACAGGCTATACCTACGAGCAGTACTTC
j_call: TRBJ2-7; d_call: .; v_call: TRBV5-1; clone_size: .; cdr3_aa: CASSLVPDSWGTSYEQYF; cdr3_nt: TGCGCCAGCAGCTTGGTCCCCGACAGCTGGGGCACCTCCTACGAGCAGTACTTC
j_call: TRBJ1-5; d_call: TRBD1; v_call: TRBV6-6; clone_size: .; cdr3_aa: CASRRQGGSNQPQHF; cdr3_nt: TGTGCCAGCAGGAGACAGGGGGGCAGCAATCAGCCCCAGCATTTT
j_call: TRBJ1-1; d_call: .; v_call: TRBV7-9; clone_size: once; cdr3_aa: CASSLGRGEEREAFF; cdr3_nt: TGTGCCAGCAGCTTGGGTCGCGGGGAAGAGCGTGAAGCTTTCTTT
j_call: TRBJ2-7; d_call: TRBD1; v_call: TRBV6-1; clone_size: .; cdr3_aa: CASRLTGGRFYEQYF; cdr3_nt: TGTGCCAGCAGATTAACAGGGGGCAGGTTCTACGAGCAGTACTTC
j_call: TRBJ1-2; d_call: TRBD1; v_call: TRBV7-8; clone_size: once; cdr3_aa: CASSYRTGDYGYTF; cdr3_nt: TGTGCCAGCAGCTACCGGACAGGAGACTATGGCTACACCTTC
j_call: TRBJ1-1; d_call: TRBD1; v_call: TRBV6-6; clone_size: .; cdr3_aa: CASSYGTGVNTEAFF; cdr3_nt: TGTGCCAGCAGTTACGGGACAGGGGTGAACACTGAAGCTTTCTTT
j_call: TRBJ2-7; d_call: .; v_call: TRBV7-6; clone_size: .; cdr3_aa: CASSLEEGLTSYEQYF; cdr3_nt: TGTGCCAGCAGCTTAGAGGAAGGACTTACCTCCTACGAGCAGTACTTC
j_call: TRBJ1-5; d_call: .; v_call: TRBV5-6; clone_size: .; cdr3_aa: CASSLGTDYSNQPQHF; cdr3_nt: TGTGCCAGCAGCTTGGGGACAGATTATAGCAATCAGCCCCAGCATTTT
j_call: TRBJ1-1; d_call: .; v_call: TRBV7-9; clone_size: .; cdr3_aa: CASSQQGGTEAFF; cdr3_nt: TGTGCCAGCAGCCAACAGGGTGGCACTGAAGCTTTCTTT
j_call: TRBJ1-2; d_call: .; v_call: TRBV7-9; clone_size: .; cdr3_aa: CASRVMAGSHGYTF; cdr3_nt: TGTGCCAGCAGGGTGATGGCAGGGTCTCATGGCTACACCTTC
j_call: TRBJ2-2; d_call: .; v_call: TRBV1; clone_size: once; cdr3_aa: CTSSQTTHRGTLRFVTGELFF; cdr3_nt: TGCACCAGCAGCCAAACAACACATCGGGGGACCCTCCGCTTCGTCACCGGGGAGCTGTTTTTT
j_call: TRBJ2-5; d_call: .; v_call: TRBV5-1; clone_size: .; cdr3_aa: CASSTWPREETQYF; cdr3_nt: TGCGCCAGCAGCACCTGGCCGAGGGAAGAGACCCAGTACTTC
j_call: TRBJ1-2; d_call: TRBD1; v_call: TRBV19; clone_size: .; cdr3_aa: CASSTGNRGLGDGYTF; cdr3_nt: TGTGCCAGTAGTACCGGGAACAGGGGGCTCGGCGATGGCTACACCTTC
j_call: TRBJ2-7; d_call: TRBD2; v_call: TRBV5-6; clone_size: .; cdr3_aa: CASSLVGERGTYEQYF; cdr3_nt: TGTGCCAGCAGCTTGGTTGGGGAGCGGGGGACCTACGAGCAGTACTTC
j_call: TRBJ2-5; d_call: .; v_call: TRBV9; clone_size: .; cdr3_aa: CASSVDLETQYF; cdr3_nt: TGTGCCAGCAGCGTCGACTTAGAGACCCAGTACTTC
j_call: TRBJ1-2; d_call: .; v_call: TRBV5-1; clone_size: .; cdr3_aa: CASSLDRGGPNYGYTF; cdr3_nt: TGCGCCAGCAGCTTGGACCGCGGAGGCCCTAACTATGGCTACACCTTC
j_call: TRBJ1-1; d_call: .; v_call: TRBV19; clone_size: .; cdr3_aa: CASSSRGCEAFF; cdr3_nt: TGTGCCAGTAGTTCCCGGGGATGCGAGGCTTTCTTT
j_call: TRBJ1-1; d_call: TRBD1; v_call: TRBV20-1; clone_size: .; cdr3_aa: CSARGQGEAFF; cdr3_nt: TGCAGTGCTCGGGGACAGGGCGAAGCTTTCTTT
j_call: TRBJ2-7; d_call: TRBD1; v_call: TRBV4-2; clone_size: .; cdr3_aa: CASSPRQGAYEQYF; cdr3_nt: TGTGCCAGCAGCCCAAGACAGGGGGCCTACGAGCAGTACTTC
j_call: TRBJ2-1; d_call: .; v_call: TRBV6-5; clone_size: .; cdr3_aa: CASSLTGTGNEQFF; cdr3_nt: TGTGCCAGCAGTCTAACAGGGACGGGAAATGAGCAGTTCTTC
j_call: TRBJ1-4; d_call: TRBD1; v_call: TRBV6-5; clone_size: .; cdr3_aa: CASSTTGGNEKLFF; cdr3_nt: TGTGCCAGCAGCACGACAGGGGGGAATGAAAAACTGTTTTTT
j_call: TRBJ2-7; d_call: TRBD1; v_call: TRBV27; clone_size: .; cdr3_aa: CASRTARQGELPRQYF; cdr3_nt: TGTGCCAGCAGAACTGCCCGACAGGGGGAGCTCCCCAGGCAGTACTTC
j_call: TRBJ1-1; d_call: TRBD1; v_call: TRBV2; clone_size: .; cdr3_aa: CASSLQGAKAFF; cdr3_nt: TGTGCCAGCAGTCTACAGGGGGCGAAAGCTTTCTTT
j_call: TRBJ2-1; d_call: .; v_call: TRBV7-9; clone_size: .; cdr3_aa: CASSASGVLDEQFF; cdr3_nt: TGTGCCAGCAGCGCATCAGGGGTTCTCGATGAGCAGTTCTTC
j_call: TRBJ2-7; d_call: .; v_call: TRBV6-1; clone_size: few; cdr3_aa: CASRGDNSYEQYF; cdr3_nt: TGTGCCAGCAGGGGGGACAATTCCTACGAGCAGTACTTC
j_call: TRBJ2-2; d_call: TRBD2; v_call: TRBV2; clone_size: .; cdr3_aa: CASSDSGGASTGELFF; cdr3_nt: TGTGCCAGCAGTGACAGCGGGGGGGCGTCAACCGGGGAGCTGTTTTTT
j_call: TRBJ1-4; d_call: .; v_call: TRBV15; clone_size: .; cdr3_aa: CATSRDYNYGSTNEKLFF; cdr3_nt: TGTGCCACCAGCAGGGATTACAACTACGGATCAACTAATGAAAAACTGTTTTTT
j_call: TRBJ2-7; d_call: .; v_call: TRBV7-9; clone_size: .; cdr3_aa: CSSSLRDTVVEVPSYEQYF; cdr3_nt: TGTTCCAGCAGCTTAAGAGATACAGTCGTGGAGGTACCCTCCTACGAGCAGTACTTC
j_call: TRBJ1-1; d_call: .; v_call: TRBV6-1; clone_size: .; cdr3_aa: CASNPPQDYTEAFF; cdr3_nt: TGTGCCAGCAATCCCCCACAGGATTATACTGAAGCTTTCTTT
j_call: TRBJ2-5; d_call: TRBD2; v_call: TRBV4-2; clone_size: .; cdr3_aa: CASSQDPAGEEGETQYF; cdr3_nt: TGTGCCAGCAGCCAAGATCCGGCGGGGGAAGAGGGGGAGACCCAGTACTTC
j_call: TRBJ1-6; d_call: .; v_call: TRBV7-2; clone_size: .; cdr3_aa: CASSSNLSPLHF; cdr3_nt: TGTGCCAGCAGCTCCAATCTATCCCCCCTCCACTTT
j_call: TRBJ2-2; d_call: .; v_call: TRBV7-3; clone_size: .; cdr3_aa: CASSVTGINTGELFF; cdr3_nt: TGTGCCAGCAGCGTCACAGGGATCAACACCGGGGAGCTGTTTTTT
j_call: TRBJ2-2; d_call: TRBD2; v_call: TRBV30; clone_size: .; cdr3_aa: CAWSVNGGDWGELFF; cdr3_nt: TGTGCCTGGAGTGTAAACGGGGGGGATTGGGGGGAGCTGTTTTTT
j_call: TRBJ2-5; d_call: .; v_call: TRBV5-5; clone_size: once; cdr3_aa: CASSFGQQETQYF; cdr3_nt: TGTGCCAGCAGCTTTGGGCAGCAAGAGACCCAGTACTTC
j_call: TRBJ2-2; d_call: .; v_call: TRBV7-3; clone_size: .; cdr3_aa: CASSPELRQLNTGELFF; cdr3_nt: TGTGCCAGCAGCCCGGAGTTGAGGCAGTTGAACACCGGGGAGCTGTTTTTT
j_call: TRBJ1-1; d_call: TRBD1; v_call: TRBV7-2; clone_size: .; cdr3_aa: CASSPSTGVNTEAFF; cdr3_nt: TGTGCCAGCAGCCCAAGTACAGGGGTCAACACTGAAGCTTTCTTT
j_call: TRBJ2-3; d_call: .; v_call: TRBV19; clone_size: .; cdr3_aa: CASFDSGMGTDTQYF; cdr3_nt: TGTGCCAGTTTCGATAGCGGTATGGGCACAGATACGCAGTATTTT
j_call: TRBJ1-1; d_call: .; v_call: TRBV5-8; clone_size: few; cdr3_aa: CASSLDRGGTEAFF; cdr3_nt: TGTGCCAGCAGCTTGGACCGGGGTGGGACTGAAGCTTTCTTT
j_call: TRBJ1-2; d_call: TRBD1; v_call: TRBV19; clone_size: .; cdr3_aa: CASSPGQGGYGYTF; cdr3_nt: TGTGCCAGTAGTCCCGGACAGGGAGGGTATGGCTACACCTTC
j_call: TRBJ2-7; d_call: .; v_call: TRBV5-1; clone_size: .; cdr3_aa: CASSLEPASSEQYF; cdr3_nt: TGCGCCAGCAGCTTGGAACCCGCTTCCAGCGAGCAGTACTTC